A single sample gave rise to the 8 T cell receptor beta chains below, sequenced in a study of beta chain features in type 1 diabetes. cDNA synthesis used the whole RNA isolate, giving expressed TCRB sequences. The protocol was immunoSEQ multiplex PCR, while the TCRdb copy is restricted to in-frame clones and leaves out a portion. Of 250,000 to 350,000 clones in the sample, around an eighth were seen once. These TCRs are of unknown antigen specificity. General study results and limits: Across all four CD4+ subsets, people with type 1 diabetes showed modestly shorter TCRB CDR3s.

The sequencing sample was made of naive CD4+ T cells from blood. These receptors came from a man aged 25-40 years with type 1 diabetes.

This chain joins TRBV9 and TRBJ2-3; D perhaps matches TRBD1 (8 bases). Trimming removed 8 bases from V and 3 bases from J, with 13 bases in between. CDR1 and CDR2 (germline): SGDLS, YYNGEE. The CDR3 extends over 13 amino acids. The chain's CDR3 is CASEQGGTDTQYF. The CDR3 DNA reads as TGTGCCAGTGAACAGGGGGGGACAGATACGCAGTATTTT.

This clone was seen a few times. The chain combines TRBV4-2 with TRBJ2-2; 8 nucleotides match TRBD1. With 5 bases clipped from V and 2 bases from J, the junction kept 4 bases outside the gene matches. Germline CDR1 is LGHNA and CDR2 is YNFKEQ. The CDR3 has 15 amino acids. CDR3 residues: CASSLGQGNTGELFF. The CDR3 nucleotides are TGTGCCAGCAGCTTAGGACAGGGAAACACCGGGGAGCTGTTTTTT.

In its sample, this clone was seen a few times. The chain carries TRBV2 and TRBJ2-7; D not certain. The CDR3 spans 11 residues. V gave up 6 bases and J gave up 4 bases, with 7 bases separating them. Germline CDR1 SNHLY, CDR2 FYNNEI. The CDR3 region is CASREQYEQYF. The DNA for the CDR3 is TGTGCCAGCAGGGAACAGTACGAGCAGTACTTC.

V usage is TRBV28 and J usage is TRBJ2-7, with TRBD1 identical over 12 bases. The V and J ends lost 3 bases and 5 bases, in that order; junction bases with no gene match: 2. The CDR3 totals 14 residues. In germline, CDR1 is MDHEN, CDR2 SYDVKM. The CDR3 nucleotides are TGTGCCAGCAGTTTGGGACAGGGGGCCCACGAGCAGTACTTC. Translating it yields CASSLGQGAHEQYF.

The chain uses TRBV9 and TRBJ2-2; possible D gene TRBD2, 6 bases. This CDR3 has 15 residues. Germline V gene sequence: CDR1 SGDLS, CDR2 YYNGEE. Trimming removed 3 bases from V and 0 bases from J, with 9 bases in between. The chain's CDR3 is CASSGRGANTGELFF. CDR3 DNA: TGTGCCAGCAGCGGGCGCGGGGCGAACACCGGGGAGCTGTTTTTT.

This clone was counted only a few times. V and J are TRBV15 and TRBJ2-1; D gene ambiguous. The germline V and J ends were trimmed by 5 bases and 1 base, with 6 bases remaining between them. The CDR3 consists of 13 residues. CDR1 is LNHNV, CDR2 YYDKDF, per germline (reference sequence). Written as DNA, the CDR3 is TGTGCCACCAGCCCCCGGTCCTACAATGAGCAGTTCTTC. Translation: CATSPRSYNEQFF. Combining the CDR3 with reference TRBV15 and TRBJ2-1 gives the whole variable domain DAMVIQNPRYQVTQFGKPVTLSCSQTLNHNVMYWYQQKSSQAPKLLFHYYDKDFNNEADTPDNFQSRRPNTSFCFLDIRSPGLGDTAMYLCATSPRSYNEQFFGPGTRLTVL.

The CDR3 reads CASTAGKAGAYEQYF. CDR3 DNA sequence: TGTGCCAGCACCGCCGGGAAGGCGGGCGCCTACGAGCAGTACTTC. The chain has TRBV6-4 and TRBJ2-7, with D possibly matching TRBD2 (5 bases). CDR1 is MRHNA, CDR2 SNTAGT, per germline. The CDR3 consists of 15 residues. V lost 7 bases, J lost 2 bases, and 18 bases lay in between.

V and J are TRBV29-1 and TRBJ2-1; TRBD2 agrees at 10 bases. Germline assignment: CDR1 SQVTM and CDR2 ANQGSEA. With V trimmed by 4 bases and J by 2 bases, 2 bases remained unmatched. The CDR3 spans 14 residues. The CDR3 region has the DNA TGCAGCGTTGTAACTAGCGGGACCTACAATGAGCAGTTCTTC. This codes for CSVVTSGTYNEQFF.